These 24 T cell receptor beta chains came from one sample sequenced in a study of cytomegalovirus exposure and HLA in healthy donors. It was with 60 Vbeta and 13 Jbeta primers that the PCR ran. Produced via immunoSEQ multiplex PCR; TCRdb's table is partial and in-frame only. This repertoire shows about 160,000 clones, 80% to 85% found once; its top ten account for nearly 8.5%. The specimen was PBMCs. The receptor source for this set is a male donor in good health and CMV-seropositive.

This chain connects TRBV19 to TRBJ1-5, with 9 bases fitting TRBD1. The CDR3 runs to 15 residues. In germline, CDR1 is LNHDA, CDR2 SQIVND (reference sequence). After removal of 0 bases from V and 7 bases from J, the junction contained 4 bases not matched to a gene. In DNA form, the CDR3 reads TGTGCCAGTAGTATAGAGGACAGGGGCGGGCAGCCCCAGCATTTT. This codes for CASSIEDRGGQPQHF.

This clone was seen once. This chain links TRBV15 with TRBJ2-5; tentative D call: TRBD2 (7 bases). CDR1 is LNHNV, CDR2 YYDKDF, per germline (reference sequence). This CDR3 has 15 amino acids. Trimming cost V 1 base and J 5 bases, with 14 bases left between them. In nucleotides, the CDR3 is TGTGCCACCAGCAGAGTTGCGGGGGCGCCCGAGACCCAGTACTTC. Protein: CATSRVAGAPETQYF.

This chain links TRBV7-2 with TRBJ2-7, with TRBD1 matching over 8 bases. The CDR3 is 18 amino acids. V trimming: 1 base; J trimming: 7 bases; junction bases outside the gene matches: 18. Germline V gene lookup returns CDR1 SGHTA and CDR2 FQGNSA. The CDR3 region is CASSLVLIRTGIFLEQYF. For the CDR3, the DNA is TGTGCCAGCAGCTTAGTATTAATCAGGACAGGGATTTTTTTGGAGCAGTACTTC.

This clone has a single count. The chain uses TRBV27 and TRBJ1-2; D not resolved. Trimming left V 0 bases short and J 3 bases short, with 11 bases between. CDR3 size: 15 residues. Germline CDR1 reads MNHEY; CDR2 reads SMNVEV (reference sequence). The CDR3 is CASSLSSGGYYGYTF. The CDR3 DNA reads TGTGCCAGCAGTTTATCTAGCGGAGGGTACTATGGCTACACCTTC.

CDR3 amino acids: CASSRQGLAGPGELFF. In DNA, the CDR3 is TGCGCCAGCAGCCGTCAGGGACTAGCGGGACCCGGGGAGCTGTTTTTT. The chain has TRBV5-1 and TRBJ2-2; TRBD2 agrees at 13 bases. Losses at the gene ends were 4 bases for V and 6 bases for J; bases not matched to a gene: 6. CDR1 is SGHRS, CDR2 YFSETQ, per germline. This CDR3 comprises 16 residues.

Only one count was recorded for this clone. DNA for the CDR3: TGTGCCAGCAGCGTGGAGGTAGGGAACACTGAAGCTTTCTTT. Translating gives CASSVEVGNTEAFF. The chain links TRBV9 to TRBJ1-1; D not resolved. The V end was cut by 2 bases, the J end by 1 base, with 9 bases between. The CDR3 has 14 residues. Looked up from germline, CDR1 is SGDLS and CDR2 is YYNGEE. The full variable domain, with the rest looked up from reference TRBV9 and TRBJ1-1, is DSGVTQTPKHLITATGQRVTLRCSPRSGDLSVYWYQQSLDQGLQFLIQYYNGEERAKGNILERFSAQQFPDLHSELNLSSLELGDSALYFCASSVEVGNTEAFFGQGTRLTVV.

The rearrangement joins TRBV15 to TRBJ2-2; weak D call: TRBD2 (7 bases). In germline, CDR1 is LNHNV, CDR2 YYDKDF (reference sequence). Trimming cost V 8 bases and J 5 bases, with 15 bases left between them. The CDR3 is 14 residues long. The CDR3 protein is CATSEGGGTGELFF. The CDR3 DNA sequence: TGTGCCACCTCTGAGGGGGGAGGGACCGGGGAGCTGTTTTTT.

DNA of the CDR3: TGTGCCAGCAGTGAAACCAGGGCAGCAGACACTGAAGCTTTCTTT. This sequence encodes CASSETRAADTEAFF. The V call is TRBV5-6, the J call TRBJ1-1; D may be TRBD1 (5 bases). This CDR3 has 15 residues. Trimming took 5 bases from V and 3 from J, leaving 17 bases between them. The germline CDR1 and CDR2 sequences are SGHDT and YYEEEE.

The chain carries TRBV6-5 and TRBJ1-2; 8 nucleotides match TRBD1. The CDR3 is made up of 14 amino acids. Per germline, CDR1 MNHEY and CDR2 SVGAGI. V lost 6 bases to trimming and J lost 3 bases; unmatched junction nucleotides: 6. DNA for the CDR3: TGTGCCAGCAGCCGGACAGGGACCCACTATGGCTACACCTTC. It specifies CASSRTGTHYGYTF.

The chain has TRBV7-9 and TRBJ1-3; TRBD1 might be the D (5 bases). Germline CDR1 is SEHNR and CDR2 is FQNEAQ (reference sequence). This CDR3 spans 14 amino acids. V dropped 3 bases and J dropped 2 bases, with 8 bases sitting between them. CDR3 bases: TGTGCCAGCAGCTTCGGGGGGACTGGAAACACCATATATTTT. Translated: CASSFGGTGNTIYF.

The rearrangement uses TRBV19 and TRBJ1-5; 11 bases are a match to TRBD1. The CDR3 spans 17 residues. The V gene end was trimmed by 4 bases and the J gene end by 2 bases; junction bases not matched to a gene: 7. Germline V lookup: CDR1 LNHDA, CDR2 SQIVND (reference sequence). CDR3 amino acids: CASSKDRGRMGNQPQHF. The CDR3 region has the DNA TGTGCCAGTAGTAAGGACAGGGGGCGAATGGGCAATCAGCCCCAGCATTTT.

This clone is a singleton in its sample. The V call is TRBV2, the J call TRBJ2-4, with no clear D. This CDR3 contains 14 residues. The ends were cut back, 2 bases at V and 8 bases at J, with 13 bases in the middle. Per germline, CDR1 SNHLY and CDR2 FYNNEI. The CDR3: CASSELVSTDIQYF. The CDR3 coding sequence is TGTGCCAGCAGTGAATTGGTTAGCACGGACATTCAGTACTTC. Combining the CDR3 with reference TRBV2 and TRBJ2-4 gives the whole variable domain EPEVTQTPSHQVTQMGQEVILRCVPISNHLYFYWYRQILGQKVEFLVSFYNNEISEKSEIFDDQFSVERPDGSNFTLKIRSTKLEDSAMYFCASSELVSTDIQYFGAGTRLSVL.

The chain employs TRBV27 and TRBJ2-5; 8 bases line up with TRBD2. This CDR3 comprises 14 residues. Trimming cost V 6 bases and J 1 base; bases outside gene matches: 4. CDR1 is MNHEY, CDR2 SMNVEV, per germline (reference sequence). CDR3 DNA: TGTGCCAGCAGGATCAGCGGGAGCCAAGAGACCCAGTACTTC. Protein: CASRISGSQETQYF.

This chain links TRBV7-2 with TRBJ1-5; TRBD1 is a possible D gene (6 bases). The CDR3 is 14 residues long. V lost 2 bases to trimming and J lost 5 bases, with 10 bases between them. CDR1 is SGHTA and CDR2 is FQGNSA in the germline V gene. CDR3 region: CASSLRGGDQPQHF. CDR3 nucleotides: TGTGCCAGCAGCTTAAGGGGGGGGGATCAGCCCCAGCATTTT.

The chain is built from TRBV6-5 and TRBJ2-7; D not certain. Germline loops: CDR1 MNHEY, CDR2 SVGAGI. CDR3 size: 16 residues. V shed 0 bases and J shed 0 bases, with 12 bases lying between them. This CDR3 is CASSYSLRILSYEQYF. CDR3 sequence (DNA): TGTGCCAGCAGTTACTCCCTGAGGATTCTCTCCTACGAGCAGTACTTC.

V gene TRBV5-6 combines with J gene TRBJ2-7; 10 bases fit TRBD2. Germline CDR1 SGHDT, CDR2 YYEEEE. With V trimmed by 4 bases and J by 5 bases, 9 bases remained unmatched. The CDR3 covers 15 residues. The CDR3 is CASSPSGGADNEQYF. The CDR3, as DNA: TGTGCCAGCAGCCCGAGCGGGGGGGCTGACAACGAGCAGTACTTC.

The chain combines TRBV5-1 with TRBJ2-3; 8 positions agree with TRBD1. The V gene end was trimmed by 3 bases and the J gene end by 3 bases; junction bases not matched to a gene: 6. This CDR3 region has 15 residues. The V gene's germline CDR1 is SGHRS and CDR2 YFSETQ. The CDR3 DNA is TGCGCCAGCAGCTACCCCGGACAGGGAACAGATACGCAGTATTTT. It encodes CASSYPGQGTDTQYF.

V and J are TRBV6-5 and TRBJ1-1; D is perhaps TRBD1 (6 bases). Trimming took off 4 bases at V and 3 bases at J, with 15 bases between the two ends. The germline V gene encodes CDR1 MNHEY and CDR2 SVGAGI. The CDR3 loop spans 15 amino acids. The CDR3 region has the DNA TGTGCCAGCAGTTCCGCAGACAGGCGGGACACTGAAGCTTTCTTT. As protein: CASSSADRRDTEAFF.

This clone has only a few counts. This chain links TRBV7-6 with TRBJ2-5, with 10 positions matching TRBD1. Per the germline V gene, CDR1 is SGHVS and CDR2 is FNYEAQ. J was trimmed by 5 bases and V by 4 bases; bases with no gene match: 7. This CDR3 spans 15 amino acids. The DNA for the CDR3 is TGTGCCAGCAGCTACCCCGGGACAGGGGAGGAGACCCAGTACTTC. It specifies CASSYPGTGEETQYF.

The chain combines TRBV7-9 with TRBJ2-2, with no clear D. The CDR3 totals 15 residues. CDR1 is SEHNR and CDR2 is FQNEAQ in the germline V gene (reference sequence). Trimming pared 7 bases from V and 4 bases from J, leaving 16 bases between. Here the CDR3 DNA reads TGTGCCAGCAACCCTCGGATTTCAGGCACCGGGGAGCTGTTTTTT. Translating it yields CASNPRISGTGELFF.

The V and J genes are TRBV28 and TRBJ1-2; the D gene is possibly TRBD1 (5 bases). The CDR3 contains 12 residues. CDR1 is MDHEN and CDR2 is SYDVKM in the germline V gene. V dropped 5 bases and J dropped 8 bases, with 12 bases sitting between them. Written as DNA, the CDR3 is TGTGCCAGCAGTCTACAGGCTGGGGGCTACACCTTC. It codes for CASSLQAGGYTF.

This chain connects TRBV5-6 to TRBJ1-2; D possibly corresponds to TRBD1 (5 bases). CDR3 length equals 14 residues. The V gene's germline CDR1 is SGHDT and CDR2 YYEEEE. V lost 2 bases and J lost 2, with 10 bases in between. The CDR3, as DNA: TGTGCCAGCAGCTTTGTGTCAGGGAACTATGGCTACACCTTC. Translating it yields CASSFVSGNYGYTF. Supplemented by reference TRBV5-6 and TRBJ1-2, the full variable domain reads DAGVTQSPTHLIKTRGQQVTLRCSPKSGHDTVSWYQQALGQGPQFIFQYYEEEERQRGNFPDRFSGHQFPNYSSELNVNALLLGDSALYLCASSFVSGNYGYTFGSGTRLTVV.

This clone was counted a single time. The J gene is TRBJ2-1, the V gene TRBV5-4; 9 positions match TRBD2. The V and J ends lost 0 bases and 2 bases, in that order; junction bases with no gene match: 9. The CDR3 loop spans 18 amino acids. Germline V gene lookup returns CDR1 SGHNT and CDR2 YYREEE (reference sequence). The CDR3 region is CASSLALVAGVAYNEQFF. As DNA, the CDR3 is TGTGCCAGCAGCTTGGCACTAGTAGCGGGAGTGGCCTACAATGAGCAGTTCTTC.

This clone was seen a handful of times. The chain uses TRBV4-1 and TRBJ2-1; possibly TRBD1 for D (5 bases). The V end lost 2 bases, the J end lost 5 bases, and 19 bases lay between the germline ends. The CDR3 contains 17 residues. Germline CDR1 is MGHRA and CDR2 is YSYEKL. CDR3 loop: CASSQNPWGQDNNEQFF. The CDR3 DNA reads TGCGCCAGCAGCCAAAACCCTTGGGGCCAGGATAACAATGAGCAGTTCTTC.